Here is one TCR beta chain with its context. The record originates from a study of blood T cell repertoires in COVID-19. About the study: In each case, the material was cDNA or gDNA derived from T cells, B-cell-depleted T cells, or PBMCs.

The CDR3 has 15 residues. The V end lost 1 base, the J end lost 5 bases, and 11 bases lay between the germline ends. Germline assignment: CDR1 LNHNV and CDR2 YYDKDF (reference sequence). Original analysis: Reference gene primer amplification gave nucleated cell count estimates. The protocol was immunoSEQ multiplex PCR, while the TCRdb copy is restricted to in-frame clones and leaves out a portion. V, J and clone size are those of that table, while D and trimming were read from the DNA. This table holds over 95,000 clones, 65% to 85% found once. Sequencing was carried out using peripheral blood. This sequence joins TRBV15 and TRBJ2-2, with D perhaps TRBD2 (5 bases). The clonotype was recovered from a man between 65 and 85 years old with active or convalescent COVID-19. CDR3 region: CATSRALARTGELFF. In DNA form, the CDR3 reads TGTGCCACCAGCAGAGCGCTAGCTAGAACCGGGGAGCTGTTTTTT.